This T cell receptor beta chain is drawn from a study of tissue T cells after allogeneic stem cell transplantation (dated by TCRdb to 2022 to 2024). General notes on the study: Grafts from donors were received by all GVHD patients, with four grafts being unmodified and three being CD34-selected to deplete T cells. The human arm was conducted as a prospective observational study, and neither blinding nor randomization was performed. When multiple samples of a tissue existed, pathologist review of H&E sections prioritized samples with histologically apparent lymphocytes for sequencing. The study profiled TCR beta repertoires across many tissues from research autopsies of patients with and without GVHD, plus mouse models of GVHD.

Beyond this particular receptor, the publication reports: The study did not establish which tissue TCRs were alloreactive or antigen-specific, and some clones may have been host cells that persisted. Few T cell clones were found to be shared across patients, but shared repertoire signatures across patients were revealed in a tissue-specific fashion by motif-based clustering. In both patients and mice, only a limited portion of the TCR repertoire detected in tissues was captured by blood and spleen T cells. Within patients, how anatomically similar tissues were was a major factor shaping TCR repertoire composition, regardless of disease or transplant status. The patient cohort was small and varied clinically, and sampling depth was recognized as a limitation.

Libraries were made using the immunoSEQ multiplex PCR assay. Adaptive Biotechnologies performed the TCRbeta CDR3 sequencing at survey depth and reported CDR3 sequences, V/J genes, productive frequency and template counts. TCR beta CDR3 regions were amplified from genomic DNA instead of RNA. In the source study's methods: Jensen-Shannon divergence served to quantify pairwise repertoire overlap between tissues, with 0 meaning identical and 1 meaning complete divergence. Based on pairwise JSD values, tissues were grouped by single-linkage agglomerative hierarchical clustering, and the results were shown as dendrograms. GLIPH2 was applied to all patient samples using simulation_depth 1000, kmer_min_depth 3, and cdr3_length_cutoff 8, and only groups with more than two unique CDR3s were retained. A standardized tissue-overlap score extrapolated Jaccard GLIPH-group overlap across patients to a standard repertoire size of 1000 clones. Linear mixed-effect models, with tissue included as a fixed effect and individual included as a random effect, were used to assess associations of diversity with clinical or experimental variables. In TCRdb, the immuneACCESS table is reduced to in-frame sequences with V and J assigned. These tables do not hold every clone; where another copy was compared, an unresolved V gene accounts for under half, and the others remain unexplained. V and J calls and clone size are those listed in that table; D and trimming were worked out from the DNA. This sample comprises under 1,500 clones, approximately 70% of them detected only once. About a third of the sample lies in the top ten.

Per the publication, the time point label means: human tissue collected at research (rapid) autopsy. Over an approximately 3-year period, seven adult allo-HCT recipients with steroid-refractory GVHD were prospectively enrolled in a research-autopsy study. Gastrointestinal GVHD was present in all GVHD patients, several lines of GVHD-directed therapy were administered to all GVHD patients, and skin involvement was additionally present in roughly 5 GVHD patients. After a median post-mortem interval of roughly 9.7 hours, the autopsy tissues collected included GI sites spanning esophagus to rectum, along with liver, skin and lymphoid organs including spleen. Autopsy specimens were bisected, with one portion flash-frozen in liquid nitrogen and the remainder formalin-fixed, and GI outer muscle layers were removed. To extract genomic DNA from frozen tissues, either the Mag-Bind Blood & Tissue DNA HDQ 96 Kit on a Chemagic 360 or the DNeasy Blood & Tissue Kit was used. Because of concern about red blood cell contamination, the extracted DNA went through further purification with the Genomic DNA Clean & Concentrator-25 kit.

The CDR3 holds 14 amino acids from the cysteine to the phenylalanine. Left in the record is the CDR3 DNA by itself, 42 bases read in frame from the first base. V loses 4 bases, J loses 1 base, and the germline ends lie 10 bases apart. For CDR1 and CDR2, the germline V gene lists SGHVS and FQNEAQ. As concerns this clone: The antigen this receptor binds is unknown. No clone much larger than this one lies a single base away; base qualities are absent.

This sequence was found in a male patient at least 60 years old with steroid-refractory graft-versus-host disease after an allogeneic stem cell transplant. Some T cells may have been brought in with the graft after a transplant. Here the chain combines TRBV7-8 and TRBJ1-2; a tentative D match to TRBD1 spans 5 bases. The specimen comprised spleen tissue, sampled at autopsy. The CDR3 region has the sequence CASSSTGGNYGYTF. The DNA reads TGTGCCAGCAGCTCGACCGGGGGTAACTATGGCTACACCTTC.